A selection of T cell receptor delta chains follows, all from one sample in a study of gamma-delta T cells after stem cell transplantation. TCRdb reprocessed the RT-PCR reads using CATT. The sample holds 1,500 to 2,000 delta-chain clones; around 50% are singletons and the top ten take more than 30%. Sequenced material: gamma-delta T cells. All receptors come from a human donor. It is not recorded whose cells these are; they may come from a transplant donor. The CDR3 runs from the conserved cysteine through the conserved F or W.

CDR3: CACDTVGAGDPGYTDKLIF; V: TRDV2
CDR3: CACDTVLGEEISWDTRQMFF; V: TRDV2
CDR3: CACESLGTGGKYTDKLIF; V: TRDV2
CDR3: CACDTVVGDFSWDTRQMFF; V: TRDV2
CDR3: CACDTLGGSDKLIF; V: TRDV2
CDR3: CACDSILDDKLIF; V: TRDV2
CDR3: CACDALAVQLQPDKLIF; V: TRDV2